The next 29 T cell receptor beta chains were all read from a single sample in a study of early stage breast cancer tumors. The data were produced by immunoSEQ multiplex PCR, yet TCRdb's version contains in-frame clones alone and is incomplete. In the table there are roughly 60,000 clones, roughly 80% of which are singletons. The sample comprised blood. The receptors derive from a person in their thirties with breast cancer.

This clone is a singleton in its sample. The genes are TRBV29-1 and TRBJ1-2; D ambiguous. The CDR3 spans 10 residues. V was cut by 5 bases and J by 7 bases, with 8 bases left in between. Germline V gene data show CDR1 as SQVTM and CDR2 as ANQGSEA. CDR3 amino acids: CSVWERGYTF. In DNA form, the CDR3 reads TGCAGCGTTTGGGAGCGTGGCTACACCTTC.

The genes are TRBV27 and TRBJ2-1, with D unresolved. V gave up 5 bases and J gave up 3 bases, with 17 bases separating them. The CDR3 length is 16 residues. CDR1 and CDR2 (germline): MNHEY, SMNVEV (reference sequence). The CDR3 protein is CASSPEGRAVYNEQFF. CDR3 in DNA: TGTGCCAGCAGTCCAGAAGGTCGGGCCGTCTACAATGAGCAGTTCTTC.

The rearrangement joins TRBV7-9 to TRBJ2-7; 7 bases agree with TRBD1. Trimming at V came to 0 bases and at J to 5 bases, leaving 7 bases not matched to a gene. Germline V CDR1 and CDR2: SEHNR, FQNEAQ (reference sequence). The CDR3 length is 15 residues. CDR3 in DNA: TGTGCCAGCAGCTTAGCCCAGACAGGGTTGGACGAGCAGTACTTC. This translates into CASSLAQTGLDEQYF.

As concerns this clone: A junction end diverges from the germline sequence, so it may reflect a read error. The rearrangement uses TRBV5-6 and TRBJ2-7; 10 positions match TRBD2. Germline V gene sequence: CDR1 SGHDT, CDR2 YYEEEE. This CDR3 is built from 13 residues. CDR3 nucleotide sequence: TGTGCCAGCAGCTTGGGGGCTAGCGGGAGTTTGAACTTC. Residues: CASSLGASGSLNF. Drawing the rest from reference TRBV5-6 and TRBJ2-7, the complete variable domain is DAGVTQSPTHLIKTRGQQVTLRCSPKSGHDTVSWYQQALGQGPQFIFQYYEEEERQRGNFPDRFSGHQFPNYSSELNVNALLLGDSALYLCASSLGASGSLNFGPGTRLTVT.

The chain is built from TRBV6-1 and TRBJ2-4; 7 bases are shared with TRBD2. The CDR3 contains 12 residues. Germline V gives CDR1 MNHNS, CDR2 SASEGT. Trimming cost V 7 bases and J 5 bases; bases outside gene matches: 2. The CDR3 DNA is TGTGCCAGCAAACGGGAGGAAAACATTCAGTACTTC. Protein sequence: CASKREENIQYF.

In nucleotides, the CDR3 is TGTGCCTGGAGTGTAGGGAAAGTTGGCGGCTACACCTTC. Translation gives CAWSVGKVGGYTF. This chain uses TRBV30 with TRBJ1-2; D call uncertain. This CDR3 region has 13 residues. V shed 0 bases and J shed 8 bases, with 13 bases lying between them. Germline values: CDR1 GTSNPN, CDR2 SVGIG (reference sequence).

The chain couples TRBV7-6 to TRBJ1-1; no definite D call. Germline assignment: CDR1 SGHVS and CDR2 FNYEAQ. V lost 5 bases, J lost 2 bases, and 9 bases lay in between. This CDR3 spans 13 amino acids. CDR3 nucleotides: TGTGCCAGCAGCGAGGCATCTAACACTGAAGCTTTCTTT. Translation: CASSEASNTEAFF. Variable domain in full (rest from reference TRBV7-6 and TRBJ1-1): GAGVSQSPRYKVTKRGQDVALRCDPISGHVSLYWYRQALGQGPEFLTYFNYEAQQDKSGLPNDRFSAERPEGSISTLTIQRTEQRDSAMYRCASSEASNTEAFFGQGTRLTVV.

The gene calls are TRBV6-5 and TRBJ2-7, with 7 nucleotides matching TRBD2. Germline trimming cut 6 bases from V and 0 bases from J; bases unmatched to any gene: 5. CDR3 length: 14 residues. Germline CDR1 and CDR2: MNHEY and SVGAGI. CDR3 protein: CASSLAGSSYEQYF. CDR3 DNA sequence: TGTGCCAGCAGCTTAGCGGGTAGCTCCTACGAGCAGTACTTC.

V gene TRBV30 combines with J gene TRBJ1-3; D remains unclear. CDR3 size: 11 residues. Trimming stripped 7 bases from V and 2 bases from J, with 6 bases between. Germline V gene lookup returns CDR1 GTSNPN and CDR2 SVGIG (reference sequence). The CDR3 nucleotides read TGTGCCTACGGGCCTGGAAACACCATATATTTT. It translates to CAYGPGNTIYF.

This clone has a handful of counts. The rearrangement links TRBV5-1 to TRBJ2-1; D may be TRBD1 (7 bases). The V gene's germline CDR1 is SGHRS and CDR2 YFSETQ. Trimming cost V 0 bases and J 9 bases, with 16 bases left between them. The CDR3 has 15 residues. CDR3 sequence: CASSLAPRGDSEQFF. The CDR3 nucleotides are TGCGCCAGCAGCTTGGCTCCGAGGGGGGACAGTGAGCAGTTCTTC.

Concerning this clone: Within the sample, other DNA sequences also encode this same CDR3. This chain connects TRBV10-2 to TRBJ1-2; D unresolved. Germline CDR1 and CDR2: WSHSY and SAAADI. This CDR3 is 15 amino acids long. The V end lost 0 bases, the J end lost 4 bases, and 12 bases lay between the germline ends. CDR3 nucleotide sequence: TGCGCCAGCAGTGAGTCGACGGGATTGGTCTATGGCTACACCTTC. Residues: CASSESTGLVYGYTF.

The chain has TRBV7-9 and TRBJ2-5; the match to TRBD1 covers 7 bases. From germline, CDR1 is SEHNR and CDR2 FQNEAQ (reference sequence). V trimming: 5 bases; J trimming: 4 bases; junction bases outside the gene matches: 7. This CDR3 is built from 14 residues. The CDR3 DNA sequence: TGTGCCAGCAGCCGGCAGGGGGTGTTAGAGACCCAGTACTTC. Residues: CASSRQGVLETQYF. The variable domain in full, with the rest retrieved from reference TRBV7-9 and TRBJ2-5, is DTGVSQNPRHKITKRGQNVTFRCDPISEHNRLYWYRQTLGQGPEFLTYFQNEAQLEKSRLLSDRFSAERPKGSFSTLEIQRTEQGDSAMYLCASSRQGVLETQYFGPGTRLLVL.

This chain joins TRBV19 and TRBJ1-3; 7 bases align to TRBD1. Germline CDR1 reads LNHDA; CDR2 reads SQIVND (reference sequence). This CDR3 region has 14 residues. Trimming took 5 bases from V and 2 from J; bases not matched to a gene: 3. CDR3 region: CASSPDRAGNTIYF. Written as DNA, the CDR3 is TGTGCCAGTAGTCCCGACAGGGCTGGAAACACCATATATTTT.

The J gene is TRBJ2-2, the V gene TRBV7-3; 7 nucleotides agree with TRBD1. Germline V gene lookup returns CDR1 SGHTA and CDR2 FQGTGA. V lost 1 base and J lost 4; bases outside the gene matches: 12. The CDR3 sequence is 18 residues long. The DNA for the CDR3 is TGTGCCAGCAGCTTAAACCCGACAGGGTCCTTAGGCACCGGGGAGCTGTTTTTT. The encoded protein is CASSLNPTGSLGTGELFF.

This chain links TRBV10-1 with TRBJ2-3; 10 nucleotides align to TRBD2. Trimming removed 4 bases from V and 4 bases from J; junction bases left unmatched: 2. This CDR3 is 14 amino acids long. Germline V gene sequence: CDR1 WNHNN, CDR2 SYGVQD (reference sequence). CDR3 coding DNA: TGCGCCAGCAGTGCTAGCGGGAGCGCAGATACGCAGTATTTT. The encoded protein is CASSASGSADTQYF.

V usage is TRBV27 and J usage is TRBJ1-5, with D unclear. The V end was cut by 3 bases, the J end by 4 bases, with 7 bases between. The CDR3 is 13 residues long. Germline V CDR1 and CDR2: MNHEY, SMNVEV (reference sequence). CDR3 residues: CASSFGQNQPQHF. The CDR3 nucleotides are TGTGCCAGCAGTTTTGGGCAGAATCAGCCCCAGCATTTT.

The rearrangement links TRBV7-7 to TRBJ2-5, with 7 nucleotides matching TRBD2. The trim removed 5 bases at V and 1 base at J, leaving 10 bases unmatched. Germline V gene sequence: CDR1 SSHAT, CDR2 FNYEAQ (reference sequence). The CDR3 has 16 amino acids. The CDR3 sequence: CASSMGGERVQETQYF. CDR3 DNA sequence: TGTGCCAGCAGCATGGGGGGGGAGCGGGTCCAAGAGACCCAGTACTTC.

V gene TRBV27 combines with J gene TRBJ2-7; maybe TRBD1 (5 bases). V lost 5 bases and J 1 base, leaving 6 bases between the germline ends. This CDR3 has 12 residues. From germline, CDR1 is MNHEY and CDR2 SMNVEV (reference sequence). Here the CDR3 DNA reads TGTGCCAGCAGTGACAGATCCTACGAGCAGTACTTC. Protein product: CASSDRSYEQYF.

V usage is TRBV27 and J usage is TRBJ2-3; 8 nucleotides match TRBD1. This CDR3 has 19 amino acids. The junction had 15 bases not matched to a gene; V was cut back by 4 bases and J by 0 bases. Germline V gene lookup returns CDR1 MNHEY and CDR2 SMNVEV (reference sequence). The CDR3 region is CASSSWTGRGGGSTDTQYF. The CDR3 DNA follows: TGTGCCAGCAGTTCTTGGACAGGGCGGGGCGGTGGTAGCACAGATACGCAGTATTTT.

CDR3 nucleotides: TGTGCCAGCAGTTCAAATATACAGGATTCCTCCTATAATTCACCCCTCCACTTT. It specifies CASSSNIQDSSYNSPLHF. The gene calls are TRBV27 and TRBJ1-6; tentatively, D is TRBD1 (5 bases). Germline V gene lookup returns CDR1 MNHEY and CDR2 SMNVEV (reference sequence). There are 18 residues in the CDR3. V lost 4 bases, J lost 0 bases, and 16 bases lay in between.

The genes are TRBV18 and TRBJ2-1; TRBD2 matches 11 bases. Trimming removed 0 bases from V and 6 bases from J; junction bases left unmatched: 4. The CDR3 has 16 amino acids. Germline CDR1 reads KGHSH; CDR2 reads LQKENI. This chain's CDR3 is CASSPPGLAGSNEQFF. The CDR3 nucleotides read TGTGCCAGCTCACCACCCGGACTAGCGGGTAGCAATGAGCAGTTCTTC. The entire variable domain, with the rest obtained from reference TRBV18 and TRBJ2-1, is as follows: NAGVMQNPRHLVRRRGQEARLRCSPMKGHSHVYWYRQLPEEGLKFMVYLQKENIIDESGMPKERFSAEFPKEGPSILRIQQVVRGDSAAYFCASSPPGLAGSNEQFFGPGTRLTVL.

V is TRBV20-1 and J is TRBJ2-7, with D possibly being TRBD1 (5 bases). Germline CDR1 reads DFQATT; CDR2 reads SNEGSKA (reference sequence). The ends were cut back, 5 bases at V and 3 bases at J, with 8 bases in the middle. This CDR3 is built from 11 residues. The CDR3 here is CSAAQGYEQYF. CDR3 DNA: TGCAGTGCTGCGCAGGGCTACGAGCAGTACTTC.

V usage is TRBV5-4 and J usage is TRBJ2-2; possibly TRBD2 for D (6 bases). The V and J ends lost 5 bases and 2 bases respectively, with 13 bases between them. The CDR3 is 15 amino acids. Looked up from germline, CDR1 is SGHNT and CDR2 is YYREEE (reference sequence). For the CDR3, the DNA is TGTGCCAGCAGGCGGGCGGGGACCAACACCGGGGAGCTGTTTTTT. Its protein is CASRRAGTNTGELFF.

The chain employs TRBV28 and TRBJ1-5; 12 nucleotides line up with TRBD1. CDR1 and CDR2 (germline): MDHEN, SYDVKM. V lost 4 bases and J lost 2; bases outside the gene matches: 9. The CDR3 totals 18 residues. CDR3 coding DNA: TGTGCCAGCAGTTCCGCGGGACAGGGGGCGCCTGGCAATCAGCCCCAGCATTTT. Its protein product is CASSSAGQGAPGNQPQHF.

The gene calls are TRBV25-1 and TRBJ2-5, with TRBD1 identical over 8 bases. Germline CDR1 MGHDK, CDR2 SYGVNS. The CDR3 length is 13 residues. J lost 5 bases, V lost 5 bases, and 4 bases had no gene match. Here the CDR3 reads CASSQGARETQYF. DNA of the CDR3: TGTGCCAGCAGTCAGGGGGCGAGGGAGACCCAGTACTTC.

This rearrangement joins TRBV4-3 to TRBJ1-2, with unresolved D. CDR3 length: 15 residues. V lost 4 bases, J lost 4 bases, and 16 bases lay in between. The germline V gene has CDR1 LGHNA and CDR2 YSLEER. The CDR3 loop reads CASSLDHTVTYGYTF. Here the CDR3 DNA reads TGCGCCAGCAGCCTAGACCACACGGTGACCTATGGCTACACCTTC.

V gene TRBV13 combines with J gene TRBJ2-7; D might be TRBD1 or TRBD2, each matching 5 bases. The V end was cut by 4 bases, the J end by 0 bases, with 13 bases between. This CDR3 has 15 residues. From germline, CDR1 is PRHDT and CDR2 FYEKMQ (reference sequence). This CDR3 is CASSSRDRSSYEQYF. DNA for the CDR3: TGTGCCAGCAGCTCCCGGGACCGGAGCTCCTACGAGCAGTACTTC.

The chain has TRBV5-6 and TRBJ2-1; 11 bases line up with TRBD2. CDR3 length: 15 amino acids. V lost 3 bases and J lost 4; bases outside the gene matches: 3. CDR1 and CDR2 (germline): SGHDT, YYEEEE. As DNA, the CDR3 is TGTGCCAGCAGCTGGGGACTAGCGGATTACAATGAGCAGTTCTTC. Translation: CASSWGLADYNEQFF.

This rearrangement joins TRBV5-4 to TRBJ1-4; TRBD1 matches 10 bases. The CDR3 totals 16 residues. The V gene end was trimmed by 4 bases and the J gene end by 3 bases; junction bases not matched to a gene: 6. The germline V gene encodes CDR1 SGHNT and CDR2 YYREEE (reference sequence). The CDR3 here is CASSPGQGPANEKLFF. The CDR3 DNA reads TGTGCCAGCAGCCCGGGACAGGGGCCGGCTAATGAAAAACTGTTTTTT.